This T cell receptor (beta chain) stems from a study of OX40 agonist ivuxolimab in advanced cancers. Across the whole study: The patients received agonistic anti-OX40 (CD134) antibody ivuxolimab. The study's findings and limits: Among T cells, CD8+ cells averaged more expanded clones than CD4+ cells. The investigators did not determine what antigen specificity the expanded peripheral T cells had.

The repertoire was sequenced with immunoSEQ multiplex PCR; TCRdb's copy has only in-frame clones and lacks some. The profile shows around 70,000 clones, 85% of them singletons. Concerning this clone itself: Its antigen is unidentified.

The length of the CDR3 is 14 residues. Germline V gives CDR1 LNHDA, CDR2 SQIVND (reference sequence). The V gene end was trimmed by 0 bases and the J gene end by 7 bases; junction bases not matched to a gene: 6. Excluded were patients having autoimmune disease history or systemic immunosuppression. This chain links TRBV19 with TRBJ2-7, with TRBD1 matching 7 bases. The input for sequencing was CD4+ or CD8+ T cells sorted from blood, taken in a trial of the OX40 agonist ivuxolimab. The sequence was collected from an adult with an advanced solid tumor such as melanoma, head and neck, liver or kidney cancer. This chain's CDR3 is CASSIEGQPGEQYF. The CDR3 DNA sequence: TGTGCCAGTAGTATAGAGGGACAGCCGGGGGAGCAGTACTTC.